This section outlines one T cell receptor beta chain sequence together with its context. These data are taken from a study of blood T cell repertoires in COVID-19. Study-level background: Italy, Spain and the United States were the sources of the convalescent and acute COVID-19 samples. The cDNA or gDNA used as material had been derived from T cells, B-cell-depleted T cells, or PBMCs.

Profiled with immunoSEQ multiplex PCR; TCRdb holds only in-frame clones, not every one. The sample carries roughly 35,000 clones, roughly nine tenths recorded once. Germline V gene data show CDR1 as LGHDT and CDR2 as YNNKEL (reference sequence). The CDR3 runs to 16 residues. The V gene end was trimmed by 1 base and the J gene end by 5 bases; junction bases not matched to a gene: 6. The rearrangement joins TRBV3-1 (or the pseudogene TRBV3-2) to TRBJ2-1, with 9 bases lining up with TRBD2. Sequences were obtained from peripheral blood. The source of this sequence is a man aged 50 to 59 with active or convalescent COVID-19. The CDR3 is CASSQAGLAGNNEQFF. DNA for the CDR3: TGTGCCAGCAGCCAAGCTGGGCTAGCGGGAAACAATGAGCAGTTCTTC.